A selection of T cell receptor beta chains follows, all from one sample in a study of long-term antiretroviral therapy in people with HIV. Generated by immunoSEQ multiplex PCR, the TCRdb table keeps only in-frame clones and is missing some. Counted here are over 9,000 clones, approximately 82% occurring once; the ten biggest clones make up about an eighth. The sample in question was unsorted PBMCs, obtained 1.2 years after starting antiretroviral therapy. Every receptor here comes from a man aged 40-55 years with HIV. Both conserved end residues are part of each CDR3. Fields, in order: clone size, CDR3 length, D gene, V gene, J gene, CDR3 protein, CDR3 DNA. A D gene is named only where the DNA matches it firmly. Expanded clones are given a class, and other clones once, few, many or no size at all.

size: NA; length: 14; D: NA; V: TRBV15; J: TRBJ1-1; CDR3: CATSDSPPQKAPSF; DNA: TGTGCCACCTCTGACTCACCACCCCAGAAGGCCCCTAGCTTT
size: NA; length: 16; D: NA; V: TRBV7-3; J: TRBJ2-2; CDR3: CASSLVPFRTTGELFF; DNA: TGTGCCAGCAGCTTAGTTCCATTCCGAACCACCGGGGAGCTGTTTTTT
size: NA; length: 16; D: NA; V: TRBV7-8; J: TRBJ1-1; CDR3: CASSKPKRAGDTEAFF; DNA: TGTGCCAGCAGCAAACCCAAGCGGGCGGGTGACACTGAAGCTTTCTTT
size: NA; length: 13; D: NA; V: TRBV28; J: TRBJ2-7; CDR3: CASSLQVRYEQYF; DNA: TGTGCCAGCAGTTTACAGGTACGCTACGAGCAGTACTTC
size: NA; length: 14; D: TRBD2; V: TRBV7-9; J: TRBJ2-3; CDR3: CASSLNAGGDTQYF; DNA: TGTGCCAGCAGCTTAAACGCGGGGGGGGATACGCAGTATTTT
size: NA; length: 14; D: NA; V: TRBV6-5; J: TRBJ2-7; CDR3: CASSYGAGHYEQYF; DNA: TGTGCCAGCAGTTACGGGGCGGGACACTACGAGCAGTACTTC
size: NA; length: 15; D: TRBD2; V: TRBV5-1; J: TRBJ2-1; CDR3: CASSPPAGGGSEQFF; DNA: TGCGCCAGCAGCCCTCCAGCGGGGGGAGGGAGTGAGCAGTTCTTC
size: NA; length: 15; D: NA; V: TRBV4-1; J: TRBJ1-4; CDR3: CASSQIAVTNEKLFF; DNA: TGCGCCAGCAGCCAAATAGCGGTAACTAATGAAAAACTGTTTTTT
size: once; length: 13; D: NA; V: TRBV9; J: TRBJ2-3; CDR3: CASSGRGTDTQYF; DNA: TGTGCCAGCAGCGGCCGGGGGACAGATACGCAGTATTTT
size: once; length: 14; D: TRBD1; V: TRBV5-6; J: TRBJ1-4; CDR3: CASSFRQGGEKLFF; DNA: TGTGCCAGCAGCTTTCGGCAGGGGGGCGAAAAACTGTTTTTT
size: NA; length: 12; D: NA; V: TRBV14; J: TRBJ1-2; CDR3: CASSQGPRSYTF; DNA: TGTGCCAGCAGCCAAGGGCCAAGGTCCTACACCTTC
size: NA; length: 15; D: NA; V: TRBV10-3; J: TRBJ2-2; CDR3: CAISEPIANTGELFF; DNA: TGTGCCATCAGTGAGCCAATTGCGAACACCGGGGAGCTGTTTTTT
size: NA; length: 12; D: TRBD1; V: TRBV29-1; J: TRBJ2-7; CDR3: CSAGQGRYEQYF; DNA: TGCAGCGCGGGACAGGGTAGGTACGAGCAGTACTTC
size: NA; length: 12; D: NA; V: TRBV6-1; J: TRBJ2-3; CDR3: CASSLITDTQYF; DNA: TGTGCCAGCAGTTTGATCACAGATACGCAGTATTTT
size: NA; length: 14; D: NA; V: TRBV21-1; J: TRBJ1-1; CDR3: CASSKGPNYTEAFF; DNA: TGTGCCAGCAGCAAAGGGCCGAATTACACTGAAGCTTTCTTT
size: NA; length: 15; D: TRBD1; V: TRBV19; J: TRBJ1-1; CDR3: CASSIGQGPGTEAFF; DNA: TGTGCCAGTAGTATTGGACAGGGCCCGGGGACTGAAGCTTTCTTT
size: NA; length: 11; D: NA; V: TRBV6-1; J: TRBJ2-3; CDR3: CASSPTDTQYF; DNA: TGTGCCAGCAGCCCGACAGACACGCAGTATTTT
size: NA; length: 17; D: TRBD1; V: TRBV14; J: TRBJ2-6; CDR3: CASSPQGLSSGANVLTF; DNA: TGTGCCAGCAGCCCACAGGGGCTGAGCTCTGGGGCCAACGTCCTGACTTTC
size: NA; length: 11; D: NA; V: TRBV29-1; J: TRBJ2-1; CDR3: CSVDRLNEQFF; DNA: TGCAGCGTTGATCGGCTCAATGAGCAGTTCTTC
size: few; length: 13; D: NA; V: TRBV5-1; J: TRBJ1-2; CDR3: CASSFGGNGGYTF; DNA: TGCGCCAGCAGCTTTGGGGGGAATGGCGGCTACACCTTC
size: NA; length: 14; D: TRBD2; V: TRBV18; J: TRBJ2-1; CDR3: CASSPTSGGFWVFF; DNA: TGTGCCAGCTCCCCGACTAGCGGGGGGTTTTGGGTGTTCTTC
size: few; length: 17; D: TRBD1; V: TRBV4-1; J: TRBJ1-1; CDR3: CASSPGTGSRRNTEAFF; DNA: TGCGCCAGCAGCCCGGGGACAGGGAGTAGGAGGAACACTGAAGCTTTCTTT
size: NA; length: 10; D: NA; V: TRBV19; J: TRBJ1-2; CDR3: CASRQYGYTF; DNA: TGTGCCAGTCGACAGTATGGCTACACCTTC
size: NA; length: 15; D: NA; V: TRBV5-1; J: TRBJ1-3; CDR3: CASSLGGNSGNTIYF; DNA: TGCGCCAGCAGCTTGGGGGGGAACTCTGGAAACACCATATATTTT
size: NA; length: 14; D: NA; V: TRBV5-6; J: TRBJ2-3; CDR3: CASSFYGSTDTQYF; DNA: TGTGCCAGCAGCTTCTACGGGAGCACAGATACGCAGTATTTT
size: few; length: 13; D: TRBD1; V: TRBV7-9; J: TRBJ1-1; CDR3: CASSSRDRGEAFF; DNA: TGTGCCAGCAGCTCCCGGGACAGGGGTGAAGCTTTCTTT
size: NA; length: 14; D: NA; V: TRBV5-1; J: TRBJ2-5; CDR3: CASSLVGYQETQYF; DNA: TGCGCCAGCAGCTTGGTAGGGTACCAAGAGACCCAGTACTTC
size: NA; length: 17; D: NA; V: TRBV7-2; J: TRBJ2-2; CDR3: CASSLVPQGKIAGELFF; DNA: TGTGCCAGCAGCTTAGTCCCCCAGGGGAAGATAGCCGGGGAGCTGTTTTTT
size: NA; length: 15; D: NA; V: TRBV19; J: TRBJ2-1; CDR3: CASSIGSLVVNEQFF; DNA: TGTGCCAGTAGTATAGGCAGTCTCGTAGTCAATGAGCAGTTCTTC
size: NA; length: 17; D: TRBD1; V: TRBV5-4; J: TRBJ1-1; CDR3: CASSGNTGTGRNTEAFF; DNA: TGTGCCAGCAGCGGCAACACCGGGACAGGGAGGAACACTGAAGCTTTCTTT
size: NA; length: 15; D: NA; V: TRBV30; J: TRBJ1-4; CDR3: CAWDLLGGTNEKLFF; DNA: TGTGCCTGGGACCTCTTAGGAGGTACAAATGAAAAACTGTTTTTT
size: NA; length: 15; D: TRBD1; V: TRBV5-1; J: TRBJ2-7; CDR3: CASSLHRQGGYEQYF; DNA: TGCGCCAGCAGCTTGCACCGACAGGGGGGCTACGAGCAGTACTTC
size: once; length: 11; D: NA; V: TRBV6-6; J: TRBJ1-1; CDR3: CASSYYTEAFF; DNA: TGTGCCAGCAGTTACTATACTGAAGCTTTCTTT
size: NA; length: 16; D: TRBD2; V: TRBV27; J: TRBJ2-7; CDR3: CASSLTPSGSSYEQYF; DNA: TGTGCCAGCAGTTTAACTCCTAGCGGGAGCTCCTACGAGCAGTACTTC
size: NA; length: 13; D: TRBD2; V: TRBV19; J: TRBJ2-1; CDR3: CASSILAGNEQFF; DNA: TGTGCCAGTAGTATCCTAGCGGGGAATGAGCAGTTCTTC
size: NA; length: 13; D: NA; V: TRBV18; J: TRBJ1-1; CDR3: CASGGGRDTEAFF; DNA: TGTGCCAGCGGTGGGGGTCGAGACACTGAAGCTTTCTTT
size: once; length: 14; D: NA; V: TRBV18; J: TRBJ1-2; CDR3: CASSPRQTNYGYTF; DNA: TGTGCCAGCTCACCCCGACAGACTAACTATGGCTACACCTTC
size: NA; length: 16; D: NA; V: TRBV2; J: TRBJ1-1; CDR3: CASSFSGGQINTEAFF; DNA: TGTGCCAGCAGTTTCTCTGGCGGACAGATCAACACTGAAGCTTTCTTT
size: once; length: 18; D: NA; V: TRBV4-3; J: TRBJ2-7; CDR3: CASSHAVGGRGQGYEQYF; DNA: TGCGCCAGCAGCCATGCCGTCGGGGGGCGCGGACAGGGCTACGAGCAGTACTTC